This T cell receptor beta chain emerged from a study of blood T cell repertoires in COVID-19. V was clipped by 5 bases and J by 0 bases, with 12 bases between them. CDR3 length: 15 amino acids. Germline lookup yields CDR1 SGHTA and CDR2 FQGNSA. This table comes from immunoSEQ multiplex PCR, and its TCRdb copy is limited to in-frame clones, with some not included. The repertoire has fewer than 250,000 clones, roughly 89% of them found once; the top ten carry roughly 16%. The chain has TRBV7-2 and TRBJ2-3; D gene ambiguous. The receptor was isolated from a man aged 25 to 45 who had been exposed to COVID-19. The sequenced material came from PBMCs or T cells enriched from blood (not recorded which). The CDR3 DNA follows: TGTGCCAGCAGCACCGTGGTCAGAAGCACAGATACGCAGTATTTT. Translation: CASSTVVRSTDTQYF.